The 27 T cell receptor beta chains below were found in one sample sequenced in a study of read filtering for tumor transcriptome and immune sequencing. The library was built from about 0.4 ug RNA with molecular barcoded adaptors for alpha/delta and beta/gamma chains. MiXCR, applied by TCRdb to the reads, yields one record per CDR3 protein. This sample has more than 45,000 distinct CDR3 sequences, with 12% found just once. Sequenced: a population of CD138-negative cells sorted from bone marrow. Receptor source: a donor aged 40 or over with multiple myeloma.

This clonotype was observed at least ten times. The V and J genes are TRBV3-1 and TRBJ1-1; possibly TRBD1 for D (5 bases). Germline assignment: CDR1 LGHDT and CDR2 YNNKEL (reference sequence). The CDR3 contains 13 residues. V lost 2 bases and J 11 bases, leaving 15 bases between the germline ends. The CDR3 loop reads CASSQTGQEQAFF. CDR3 DNA: TGTGCCAGCAGCCAAACAGGTCAGGAGCAGGCTTTCTTT.

This clonotype was recorded at least ten times. V usage is TRBV3-1 and J usage is TRBJ1-1, with D tentatively TRBD1 (6 bases). The CDR3 covers 16 residues. The germline V and J ends were trimmed by 3 bases and 5 bases, with 19 bases remaining between them. The germline V gene has CDR1 LGHDT and CDR2 YNNKEL (reference sequence). Here the CDR3 reads CASSHPVGGAETEAFF. In DNA form, the CDR3 reads TGTGCCAGCAGCCACCCGGTGGGGGGGGCCGAGACTGAAGCTTTCTTT.

Ten or more counts support this clonotype. This chain uses TRBV18 with TRBJ2-3; weak D call: TRBD2 (6 bases). This CDR3 region has 14 residues. Trimming took 6 bases from V and 7 from J, leaving 17 bases between them. Germline CDR1 and CDR2: KGHSH and LQKENI. The CDR3 region is CASSPRDSQNTQYF. The CDR3 bases are TGTGCCAGCTCTCCTCGGGACTCCCAGAATACGCAGTATTTT.

There are many counts of this clonotype. CDR3 nucleotide sequence: TGCAGTGCTCCTAGGGGGTCCCAAGAGACCCAGTACTTC. This gives the protein CSAPRGSQETQYF. J is TRBJ2-5 and V is TRBV20-1, with D tentatively TRBD1 (6 bases). Germline-derived CDR1 and CDR2 are DFQATT and SNEGSKA (reference sequence). Trimming left V 5 bases short and J 1 base short, with 11 bases between. The CDR3 covers 13 residues.

This clonotype was recorded at least ten times. This rearrangement joins TRBV5-1 to TRBJ2-1; D assignment may be TRBD1 or TRBD2 (5 bases each). Germline V CDR1 and CDR2: SGHRS, YFSETQ. The CDR3 is made up of 16 amino acids. Trimming removed 4 bases at V and 7 bases at J, with 21 bases between. The CDR3 DNA sequence: TGCGCCAGCAGCGCCCTATCGGGACCGCTAGAGAATGAGCAGTTCTTC. Its translation is CASSALSGPLENEQFF.

This clonotype was observed a handful of times. A read error is likely, as this CDR3 ends without the conserved phenylalanine or tryptophan. The chain employs TRBV29-1 and TRBJ1-1; D gene uncertain. The V and J ends lost 6 bases and 6 bases respectively, with 11 bases between them. Germline-derived CDR1 and CDR2 are SQVTM and ANQGSEA. The length of the CDR3 is 11 residues. The CDR3 DNA reads as TGCAGCGTCGAGGCATACCCTGAAGCTTTCATT. It is translated as CSVEAYPEAFI.

This clonotype showed up many times. This chain connects TRBV20-1 to TRBJ2-1, with TRBD2 matching over 10 bases. Trimming cost V 3 bases and J 14 bases; bases outside gene matches: 7. Looked up from germline, CDR1 is DFQATT and CDR2 is SNEGSKA (reference sequence). The CDR3 totals 12 residues. CDR3 sequence: CSARSSGGLKFF. CDR3 in DNA: TGCAGTGCTAGGTCTAGCGGGGGTCTGAAGTTCTTC.

The table lists this clonotype with many counts. The V gene is TRBV20-1, the J gene TRBJ2-3; 10 bases map to TRBD2. This CDR3 contains 17 residues. CDR1 is DFQATT, CDR2 SNEGSKA, per germline (reference sequence). V shed 3 bases and J 4 bases; nucleotides not matched to a gene: 13. The CDR3 loop reads CSARFLAGGAGPDTQYF. As DNA, the CDR3 is TGCAGTGCTAGGTTTTTAGCGGGGGGCGCTGGCCCAGATACGCAGTATTTT.

This clonotype was picked up a small number of times. CDR3 loop: CASSPLDTQYF. CDR3 in DNA: TGTGCCAGCAGCCCGTTAGATACGCAGTATTTT. The chain joins TRBV7-9 to TRBJ2-3; D not resolved. The germline V and J ends were trimmed by 5 bases and 5 bases, with 5 bases remaining between them. This CDR3 has 11 residues. Germline loops: CDR1 SEHNR, CDR2 FQNEAQ (reference sequence).

The genes are TRBV5-1 and TRBJ2-5, with TRBD2 identical over 10 bases. Germline lookup yields CDR1 SGHRS and CDR2 YFSETQ. This CDR3 comprises 16 residues. Losses at the gene ends were 0 bases for V and 5 bases for J; bases not matched to a gene: 7. CDR3 sequence: CASSLAVAGGVETQYF. The CDR3 coding sequence is TGCGCCAGCAGCTTGGCGGTAGCGGGGGGCGTGGAGACCCAGTACTTC.

This clonotype was found a few times. A much larger clone differs by one base, so this may be a read error. This chain uses TRBV7-9 with TRBJ2-3, with unresolved D. Germline CDR1 SEHNR, CDR2 FQNEAQ (reference sequence). Trimming removed 4 bases from V and 0 bases from J, with 20 bases in between. The CDR3 totals 18 residues. The CDR3: CASSSLTPPASSTDTQYF. The CDR3 coding sequence is TGTGCCAGCAGCTCCTTAACTCCCCCGGCTAGTAGCACAGATACGCAGTATTTT.

There are a few counts of this clonotype. The chain employs TRBV6-2 or TRBV6-3 and TRBJ2-2; a weak D match, TRBD1 (6 bases). The CDR3 has 15 amino acids. Trimming took 7 bases from V and 0 from J, leaving 12 bases between them. Germline V lookup: CDR1 MNHEY, CDR2 SVGEGT. CDR3 in amino acids: CASTYDRTNTGELFF. The CDR3 bases are TGTGCCAGCACCTACGACAGGACGAACACCGGGGAGCTGTTTTTT.

This clonotype was seen repeatedly, ten times or more. The genes are TRBV5-5 and TRBJ1-2, with D possibly being TRBD1 (5 bases). V was cut by 0 bases and J by 1 base, with 13 bases left in between. CDR3 length: 16 residues. Per the germline V gene, CDR1 is SGHKS and CDR2 is YYEKEE (reference sequence). The DNA of the CDR3 is TGTGCCAGCAGCTTGGTACTGGACAACCTTAACTATGGCTACACCTTC. Amino acids: CASSLVLDNLNYGYTF.

This clonotype was found many times. This CDR3 is CSVGDRGNTEAFF. The CDR3 DNA is TGCAGCGTTGGGGACAGGGGCAACACTGAAGCTTTCTTT. V and J are TRBV29-1 and TRBJ1-1; 10 nucleotides agree with TRBD1. V lost 4 bases and J lost 2; bases outside the gene matches: 1. The CDR3 is made up of 13 amino acids. Per germline, CDR1 SQVTM and CDR2 ANQGSEA. The full variable domain, in which reference TRBV29-1 and TRBJ1-1 provide the parts outside the CDR3, is SAVISQKPSRDICQRGTSLTIQCQVDSQVTMMFWYRQQPGQSLTLIATANQGSEATYESGFVIDKFPISRPNLTFSTLTVSNMSPEDSSIYLCSVGDRGNTEAFFGQGTRLTVV.

This clonotype was detected many times. This sequence joins TRBV5-6 and TRBJ1-2; 7 nucleotides agree with TRBD1. The CDR3 spans 15 residues. Unmatched junction bases numbered 14, after V lost 5 bases and J lost 7 bases. CDR1 is SGHDT and CDR2 is YYEEEE in the germline V gene. Written as DNA, the CDR3 is TGTGCCAGCAGTATTTCTGGACAGGCTTGGCGTGGCTACACCTTC. Residues: CASSISGQAWRGYTF. Full variable domain (missing parts from reference TRBV5-6 and TRBJ1-2): DAGVTQSPTHLIKTRGQQVTLRCSPKSGHDTVSWYQQALGQGPQFIFQYYEEEERQRGNFPDRFSGHQFPNYSSELNVNALLLGDSALYLCASSISGQAWRGYTFGSGTRLTVV.

V gene TRBV20-1 combines with J gene TRBJ1-3; D unclear. The length of the CDR3 is 16 residues. Germline V gene lookup returns CDR1 DFQATT and CDR2 SNEGSKA (reference sequence). The ends were cut back, 2 bases at V and 0 bases at J, with 14 bases in the middle. CDR3 amino acids: CSARPLKDYSGNTIYF. CDR3 DNA sequence: TGCAGTGCTAGACCGTTAAAAGATTACTCTGGAAACACCATATATTTT.

Only a few counts were recorded for this clonotype. Possible read error: a much larger clone is one base away. This sequence joins TRBV29-1 and TRBJ1-2; tentative D call: TRBD1 (6 bases). The CDR3 is 14 residues long. Germline V gene lookup returns CDR1 SQVTM and CDR2 ANQGSEA. Trimming shortened V by 8 bases and J by 7 bases, and 23 bases separated the two germline ends. The CDR3 bases are TGCAGCTTCATAAGAAGGGGGAGCGGCTGTGGCTACACCTTC. Its protein product is CSFIRRGSGCGYTF.

This clonotype has a count of ten or more. The rearrangement joins TRBV7-9 to TRBJ2-1; TRBD1 matches at 9 bases. V gave up 3 bases and J gave up 15 bases; unmatched junction bases: 6. The germline CDR1 and CDR2 sequences are SEHNR and FQNEAQ (reference sequence). The CDR3 consists of 12 residues. In DNA, the CDR3 is TGTGCCAGCAGCTTGACAGGGGGGGTGAGGTTCTTC. Amino acid sequence: CASSLTGGVRFF.

This clonotype was seen repeatedly, ten times or more. The gene calls are TRBV7-9 and TRBJ2-1; TRBD2 aligns across 7 bases. V was pared by 4 bases and J by 0 bases, with 18 bases of the junction left unmatched. Germline CDR1 and CDR2: SEHNR and FQNEAQ (reference sequence). The CDR3 consists of 20 residues. DNA of the CDR3: TGTGCCAGCAGCTCCAATGGGCCGGGGGGACCATCAAGCTCCTACAATGAGCAGTTCTTC. Translation: CASSSNGPGGPSSSYNEQFF.

Concerning this clonotype itself: Being one base from a much bigger clone, this may be a read error. The chain recombines TRBV18 with TRBJ2-2, with 11 bases lining up with TRBD1. This CDR3 region has 16 residues. CDR1 is KGHSH and CDR2 is LQKENI in the germline V gene. Trimming cost V 7 bases and J 4 bases; bases outside gene matches: 8. CDR3 sequence: CASFPLDRGLTGELFF. The DNA for the CDR3 is TGTGCCAGCTTCCCTTTGGACAGGGGGCTCACCGGGGAGCTGTTTTTT.

This clonotype was counted at least ten times. The chain carries TRBV7-9 and TRBJ1-5; TRBD1 might be the D (5 bases). CDR3 length: 16 residues. Germline values: CDR1 SEHNR, CDR2 FQNEAQ (reference sequence). Trimming shortened V by 3 bases and J by 2 bases, and 14 bases separated the two germline ends. The CDR3, as DNA: TGTGCCAGCAGCTTTGACGGAGGGGATGGCAATCAGCCCCAGCATTTT. Protein product: CASSFDGGDGNQPQHF.

J is TRBJ2-3 and V is TRBV7-3, with TRBD2 matching over 8 bases. CDR1 is SGHTA, CDR2 FQGTGA, per germline. This CDR3 has 14 amino acids. V was clipped by 8 bases and J by 2 bases; unmatched bases: 6. CDR3 residues: CASGKAGVTDTQYF. The CDR3 DNA reads TGTGCCAGCGGGAAAGCGGGAGTCACAGATACGCAGTATTTT.

Ten or more counts support this clonotype. The V gene is TRBV11-2, the J gene TRBJ1-1; D may be TRBD1 (6 bases). The CDR3 extends over 17 amino acids. The V gene lost 2 bases and the J gene lost 0 bases, with 16 bases spanning the gap. CDR1 and CDR2 (germline): SGHAT, FQNNGV. CDR3 region: CASSLLQKGGMNTEAFF. The CDR3 region has the DNA TGTGCCAGCAGCTTACTGCAGAAGGGGGGCATGAACACTGAAGCTTTCTTT.

About this clonotype: This sequence is one base from a far larger clone and is likely a read error. This sequence joins TRBV5-6 and TRBJ2-3; D not resolved. Germline values: CDR1 SGHDT, CDR2 YYEEEE. Trimming took off 6 bases at V and 8 bases at J, with 19 bases between the two ends. This CDR3 region has 14 residues. The CDR3 is CASTVASAPGTQYF. The CDR3 coding sequence is TGTGCCAGCACCGTCGCGTCTGCACCTGGTACGCAGTATTTT.

In this sample, this clonotype turned up a few times. This may stem from a read error, because a much larger clone lies one nucleotide away. The chain recombines TRBV29-1 with TRBJ2-5; D is tentatively TRBD1 or TRBD2 (6 bases each). CDR1 is SQVTM and CDR2 is ANQGSEA in the germline V gene. CDR3 size: 14 residues. The CDR3 reads CSVDPEQGREIQYF. As DNA, the CDR3 is TGCAGCGTTGACCCCGAACAGGGACGGGAGATCCAGTACTTC.

This clonotype was picked up many times. The chain uses TRBV7-2 and TRBJ2-5; tentative D call: TRBD1 (6 bases). Trimming removed 6 bases at V and 6 bases at J, with 20 bases between. Germline V gives CDR1 SGHTA, CDR2 FQGNSA. The CDR3 length is 15 residues. Here the CDR3 DNA reads TGTGCCAGCAGTCGTCGGGTGACAGGAGGAAAGACCCAGTACTTC. Translated: CASSRRVTGGKTQYF.

The gene calls are TRBV7-9 and TRBJ2-7, with 9 bases lining up with TRBD1. V shed 6 bases, J shed 6 bases, and the junction held 9 bases outside the gene matches. The CDR3 has 14 amino acids. CDR1 SEHNR and CDR2 FQNEAQ come from the germline V gene (reference sequence). CDR3 sequence: CASSAGTGRSEQYF. Here the CDR3 DNA reads TGTGCCAGCAGTGCCGGGACAGGGAGATCCGAGCAGTACTTC.